This is a list of T cell receptor beta chains from one sample in a study of CD8+ T cells in alopecia areata. Profiling relied on immunoSEQ multiplex PCR, and the TCRdb table lists in-frame clones only, not all of them. The sample carries 160,000 or so clones, about three fifths recorded once. The specimen was CD4+ T cells sorted from blood, collected at week 4, from a patient treated with tofacitinib. Every receptor here comes from a human donor with alopecia areata. CDR3s include the opening cysteine and the closing phenylalanine or tryptophan. D genes are given only for firm matches. Not all rows give a size; the values are once, few, many and, for expanded clones, a class.

D: -; size: -; J: TRBJ2-5; V: TRBV29-1; DNA: TGCAGCGTTGGGGCAGTCAGAGAGACCCAGTACTTC; CDR3: CSVGAVRETQYF
D: -; size: once; J: TRBJ2-1; V: TRBV4-1; DNA: TGCGCCAGCAGCCTCATACTCGGGGAGCAGTTCTTC; CDR3: CASSLILGEQFF
D: -; size: -; J: TRBJ1-2; V: TRBV30; DNA: TGTGCCTGGAGTGAAAACTATGGCTACACCTTC; CDR3: CAWSENYGYTF
D: -; size: few; J: TRBJ1-2; V: TRBV27; DNA: TGTGCCAGCACCCCCCAGGATGGGTCCTATGGCTACACCTTC; CDR3: CASTPQDGSYGYTF
D: TRBD1; size: -; J: TRBJ1-4; V: TRBV29-1; DNA: TGCAGCGTTGAGGACAGGGTTGGATTCGGAGAAAAACTGTTTTTT; CDR3: CSVEDRVGFGEKLFF
D: -; size: few; J: TRBJ2-3; V: TRBV15; DNA: TGTGCCACCAGCAGGGATGATACGCAGTATTTT; CDR3: CATSRDDTQYF
D: -; size: -; J: TRBJ1-1; V: TRBV7-2; DNA: TGTGCCAGCAGCTCGAGGGGATGGGGCGCTGAAGCTTTCTTT; CDR3: CASSSRGWGAEAFF
D: -; size: once; J: TRBJ2-3; V: TRBV11-2; DNA: TGTGCCAGCAGCTTTACTAGCCCAGATACGCAGTATTTT; CDR3: CASSFTSPDTQYF
D: -; size: -; J: TRBJ2-6; V: TRBV30; DNA: TGTGCCTGGATGACTGGGATCTCTGGGGCCAACGTCCTGACTTTC; CDR3: CAWMTGISGANVLTF
D: -; size: -; J: TRBJ2-5; V: TRBV18; DNA: TGTGCCAGCTCACAGGACGGACTTGGGGGAGAGACCCAGTACTTC; CDR3: CASSQDGLGGETQYF
D: -; size: -; J: TRBJ1-1; V: TRBV6-5; DNA: TGTGCCAGCAGCCCATTCGGTAACACTGAAGCTTTCTTT; CDR3: CASSPFGNTEAFF
D: -; size: few; J: TRBJ1-5; V: TRBV29-1; DNA: TGCAGCGCGGGGAATATGGTGGAGCCCCAGCATTTT; CDR3: CSAGNMVEPQHF
D: -; size: -; J: TRBJ2-2; V: TRBV29-1; DNA: TGCAGCGGGTCCCGGGGCGGCACCCCGGACACCGGGGAGCTGTTTTTT; CDR3: CSGSRGGTPDTGELFF
D: TRBD2; size: few; J: TRBJ2-2; V: TRBV6-5; DNA: TGTGCCAGCAGTCAGGGACTAGCAGGTACCGGGGAGCTGTTTTTT; CDR3: CASSQGLAGTGELFF